Below are 4 T cell receptor beta chains sequenced from a single sample in a study of PD-L1 blockade in urothelial cancer. Data came from immunoSEQ multiplex PCR; TCRdb stores just in-frame clones and leaves some out. In the table there are 30,000 to 40,000 clones, around 34% of which are singletons. The material was tumor tissue, obtained before atezolizumab (anti-PD-L1) treatment. These receptors were obtained from a man aged 55 to 70 with urothelial cancer.

The chain is built from TRBV19 and TRBJ1-6; tentative D call: TRBD1 (5 bases). Between the trimmed V and J ends, which lost 7 bases and 9 bases, there was a span of 13 bases. Germline V CDR1 and CDR2: LNHDA, SQIVND (reference sequence). This CDR3 region has 13 residues. The CDR3 spells CASKMGLFSPLHF. The CDR3 DNA follows: TGTGCCAGTAAAATGGGGCTATTTTCACCCCTCCACTTT.

J is TRBJ2-1 and V is TRBV18; TRBD2 agrees at 14 bases. J gave up 0 bases and V 3 bases, and 7 bases lay outside the gene matches. The germline V gene encodes CDR1 KGHSH and CDR2 LQKENI. The CDR3 is 19 residues long. The CDR3 reads CASSPRTSGRSSSYNEQFF. The DNA of the CDR3 is TGTGCCAGCTCACCCCGGACTAGCGGGAGGTCAAGCTCCTACAATGAGCAGTTCTTC.

V and J are TRBV5-1 and TRBJ2-3, with 10 bases that match TRBD2. This CDR3 comprises 17 residues. V dropped 3 bases and J dropped 2; count of bases not matched to a gene: 9. Germline-derived CDR1 and CDR2 are SGHRS and YFSETQ. The CDR3 here is CASSSIAGGIFTDTQYF. The CDR3 nucleotides read TGCGCCAGCAGCTCAATAGCGGGAGGAATTTTCACAGATACGCAGTATTTT.

This clone was seen a few times. The same CDR3 is also encoded by other DNA sequences in this sample. The chain employs TRBV5-1 and TRBJ1-1; no definite D call. With 0 bases removed from V and 5 bases from J, the gap between germline ends came to 11 bases. This CDR3 is built from 14 residues. In germline, CDR1 is SGHRS, CDR2 YFSETQ. The CDR3 is CASSLDVLGTEAFF. The DNA of the CDR3 is TGCGCCAGCAGCTTGGATGTCCTGGGGACTGAAGCTTTCTTT.